This TCR beta chain was captured in a study of sequential checkpoint blockade in melanoma. As for the study in general: Arm A got nivolumab then ipilimumab; arm B the reverse, 1:1. Maintenance nivolumab came after either treatment sequence.

The CDR3 spans 14 residues. Germline CDR1 and CDR2: SGHDT and YYEEEE. Unmatched junction bases numbered 2, after V lost 4 bases and J lost 4 bases. The assay was immunoSEQ multiplex PCR, and TCRdb's table has in-frame clones only and misses some. The table lists about 17,000 clones, roughly 71% of them singletons. Treatment meaning: randomized to nivolumab then ipilimumab (arm A) or the reverse (arm B). No patient had prior DNA-damaging chemotherapy. From thawed PBMCs, live CD3+CD8+ cells negative for CD19 and CD56 were sorted. The source is a human donor with melanoma. This chain connects TRBV5-6 to TRBJ2-1; 10 bases are a match to TRBD2. The sequencing here drew on CD8+ T cells sorted from blood (inferred from file names), taken from a patient given nivolumab and ipilimumab in sequence. The CDR3 reads CASSSGGGYNEQFF. The DNA for the CDR3 is TGTGCCAGCAGCAGCGGGGGGGGATACAATGAGCAGTTCTTC.